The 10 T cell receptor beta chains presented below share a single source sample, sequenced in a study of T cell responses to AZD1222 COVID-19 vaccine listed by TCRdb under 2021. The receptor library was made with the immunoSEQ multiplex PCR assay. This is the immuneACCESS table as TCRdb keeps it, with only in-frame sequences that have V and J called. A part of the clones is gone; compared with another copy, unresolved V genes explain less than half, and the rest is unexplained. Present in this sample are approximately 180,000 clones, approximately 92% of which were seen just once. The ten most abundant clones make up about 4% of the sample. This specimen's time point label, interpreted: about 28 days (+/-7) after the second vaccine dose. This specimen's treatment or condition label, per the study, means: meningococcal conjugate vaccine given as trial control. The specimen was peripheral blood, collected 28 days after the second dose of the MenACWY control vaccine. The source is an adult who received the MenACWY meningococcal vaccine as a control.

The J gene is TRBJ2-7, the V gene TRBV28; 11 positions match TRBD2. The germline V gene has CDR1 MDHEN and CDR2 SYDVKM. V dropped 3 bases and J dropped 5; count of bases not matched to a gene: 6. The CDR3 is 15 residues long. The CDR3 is CASSFLAGGPNEQYF. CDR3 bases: TGTGCCAGCAGTTTCTTAGCGGGAGGGCCTAACGAGCAGTACTTC.

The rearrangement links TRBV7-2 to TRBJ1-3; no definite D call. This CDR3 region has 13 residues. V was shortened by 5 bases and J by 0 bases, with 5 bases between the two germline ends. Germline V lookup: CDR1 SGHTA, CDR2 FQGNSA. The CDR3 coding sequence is TGTGCCAGCAGCATCATCTCTGGAAACACCATATATTTT. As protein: CASSIISGNTIYF.

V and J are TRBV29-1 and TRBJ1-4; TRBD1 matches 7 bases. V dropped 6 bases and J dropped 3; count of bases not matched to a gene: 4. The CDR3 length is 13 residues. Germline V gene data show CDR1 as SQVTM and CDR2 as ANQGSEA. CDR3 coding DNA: TGCAGCGTGGGGGGACAGCCTAATGAAAAACTGTTTTTT. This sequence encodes CSVGGQPNEKLFF. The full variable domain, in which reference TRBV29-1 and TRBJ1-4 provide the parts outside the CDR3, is SAVISQKPSRDICQRGTSLTIQCQVDSQVTMMFWYRQQPGQSLTLIATANQGSEATYESGFVIDKFPISRPNLTFSTLTVSNMSPEDSSIYLCSVGGQPNEKLFFGSGTQLSVL.

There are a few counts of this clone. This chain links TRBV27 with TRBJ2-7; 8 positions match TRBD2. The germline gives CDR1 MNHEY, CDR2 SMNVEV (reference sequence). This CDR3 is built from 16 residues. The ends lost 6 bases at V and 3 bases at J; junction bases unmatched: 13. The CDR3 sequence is CASSPERWREDYEQYF. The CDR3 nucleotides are TGTGCCAGCAGCCCGGAAAGGTGGCGGGAGGACTACGAGCAGTACTTC.

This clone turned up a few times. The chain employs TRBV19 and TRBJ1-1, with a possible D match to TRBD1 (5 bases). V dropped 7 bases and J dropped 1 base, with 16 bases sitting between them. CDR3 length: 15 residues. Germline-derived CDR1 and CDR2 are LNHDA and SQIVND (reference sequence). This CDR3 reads CASTPIGTRNTEAFF. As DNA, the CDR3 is TGTGCCAGTACCCCGATTGGGACTCGGAACACTGAAGCTTTCTTT.

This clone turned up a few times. The CDR3 reads CASSSDSYGYTF. In nucleotides, the CDR3 is TGTGCCAGCAGTTCCGACAGCTATGGCTACACCTTC. The rearrangement joins TRBV6-2 or TRBV6-3 to TRBJ1-2; maybe TRBD1 (5 bases). CDR3 length: 12 residues. Trimming pared 4 bases from V and 4 bases from J, leaving 7 bases between. CDR1 is MNHEY, CDR2 SVGEGT, per germline.

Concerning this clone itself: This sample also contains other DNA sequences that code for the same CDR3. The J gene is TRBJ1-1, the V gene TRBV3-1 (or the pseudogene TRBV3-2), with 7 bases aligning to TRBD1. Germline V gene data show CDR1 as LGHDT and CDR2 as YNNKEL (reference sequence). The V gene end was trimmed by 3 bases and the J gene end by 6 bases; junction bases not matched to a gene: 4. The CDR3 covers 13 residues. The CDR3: CASSQPRGAEAFF. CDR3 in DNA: TGTGCCAGCAGCCAGCCCAGGGGGGCTGAAGCTTTCTTT.

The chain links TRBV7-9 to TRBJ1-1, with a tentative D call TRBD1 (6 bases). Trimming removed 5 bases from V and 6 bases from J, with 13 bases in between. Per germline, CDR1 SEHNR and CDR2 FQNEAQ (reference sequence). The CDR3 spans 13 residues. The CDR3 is CASSRLEGAEAFF. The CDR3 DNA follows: TGTGCCAGCAGCCGACTCGAGGGGGCTGAAGCTTTCTTT.

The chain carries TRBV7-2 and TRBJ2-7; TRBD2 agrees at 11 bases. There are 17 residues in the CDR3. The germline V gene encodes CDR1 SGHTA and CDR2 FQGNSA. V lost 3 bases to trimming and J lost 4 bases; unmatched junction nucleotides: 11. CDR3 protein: CASSLSLSGRAGYEQYF. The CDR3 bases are TGTGCCAGCAGCTTGTCCCTTAGCGGGAGGGCTGGGTACGAGCAGTACTTC.

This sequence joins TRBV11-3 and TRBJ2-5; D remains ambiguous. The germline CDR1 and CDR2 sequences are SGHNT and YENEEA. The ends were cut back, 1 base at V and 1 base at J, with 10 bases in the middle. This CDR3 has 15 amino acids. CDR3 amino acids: CASSLGGEIQETQYF. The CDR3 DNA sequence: TGTGCCAGCAGCTTAGGAGGAGAGATCCAAGAGACCCAGTACTTC.